This T cell receptor beta chain was sequenced during a study of T cell responses to AZD1222 COVID-19 vaccine. Findings and caveats of the study: AZD1222 recipients seropositive at baseline numbered only 5 to 7.

The CDR3 loop spans 13 amino acids. Trimming took 7 bases from V and 1 from J, leaving 11 bases between them. Germline values: CDR1 SEHNR, CDR2 FQNEAQ (reference sequence). This clone was seen only once. Its antigen is undetermined. The repertoire was sequenced with immunoSEQ multiplex PCR; TCRdb's copy has only in-frame clones and lacks some. The data contain more than 75,000 clones, more than 85% of them singletons. Sequenced material: peripheral blood, taken 28 days after the second AZD1222 dose. The chain combines TRBV7-9 with TRBJ2-7; no reliable D call. The sequence was collected from an adult who received the AZD1222 COVID-19 vaccine. CDR3 sequence (DNA): TGTGCCAGCAACCCTGGAGAGTCCTACGAGCAGTACTTC. Its translation is CASNPGESYEQYF.